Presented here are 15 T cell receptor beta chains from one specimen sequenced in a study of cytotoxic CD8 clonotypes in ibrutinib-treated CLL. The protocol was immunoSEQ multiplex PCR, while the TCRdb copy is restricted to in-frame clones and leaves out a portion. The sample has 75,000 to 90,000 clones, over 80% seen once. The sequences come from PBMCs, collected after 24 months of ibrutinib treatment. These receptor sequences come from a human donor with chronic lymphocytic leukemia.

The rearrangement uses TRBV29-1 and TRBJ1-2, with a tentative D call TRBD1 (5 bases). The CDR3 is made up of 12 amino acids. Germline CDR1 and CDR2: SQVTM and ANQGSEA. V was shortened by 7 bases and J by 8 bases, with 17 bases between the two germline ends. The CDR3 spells CSARRGAEGYTF. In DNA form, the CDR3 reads TGCAGCGCCAGAAGGGGCGCTGAGGGCTACACCTTC.

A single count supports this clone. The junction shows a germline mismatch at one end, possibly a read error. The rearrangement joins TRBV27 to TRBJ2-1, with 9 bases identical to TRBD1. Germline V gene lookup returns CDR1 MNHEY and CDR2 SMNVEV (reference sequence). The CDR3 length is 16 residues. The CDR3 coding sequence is TGTGCCAGCAGTATATCCGGGACAGGGTATCAGCGCGAGCAGTTCTTC. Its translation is CASSISGTGYQREQFF.

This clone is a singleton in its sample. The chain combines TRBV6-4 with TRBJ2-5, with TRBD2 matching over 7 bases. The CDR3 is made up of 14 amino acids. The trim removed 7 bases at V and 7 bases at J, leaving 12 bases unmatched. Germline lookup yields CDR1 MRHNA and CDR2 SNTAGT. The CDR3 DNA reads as TGTGCCAGCACCAGGACCGGGACTATTTCGACCCAGTACTTC. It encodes CASTRTGTISTQYF.

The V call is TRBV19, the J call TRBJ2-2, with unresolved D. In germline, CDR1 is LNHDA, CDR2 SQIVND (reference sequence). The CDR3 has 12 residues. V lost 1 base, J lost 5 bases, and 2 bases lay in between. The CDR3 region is CASSIGTGELFF. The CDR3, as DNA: TGTGCCAGTAGTATAGGGACCGGGGAGCTGTTTTTT.

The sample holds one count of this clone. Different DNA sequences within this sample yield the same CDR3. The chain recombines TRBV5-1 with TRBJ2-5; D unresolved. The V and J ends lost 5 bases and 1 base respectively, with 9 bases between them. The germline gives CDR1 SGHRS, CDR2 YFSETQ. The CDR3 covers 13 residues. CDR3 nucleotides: TGCGCCAGCAGTAGGCAGGCCCAAGAGACCCAGTACTTC. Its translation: CASSRQAQETQYF.

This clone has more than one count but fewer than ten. The CDR3 DNA reads TGTGCCAGCAGTTCTCCGGGGCGCTACGAGCAGTACTTC. Encoded protein: CASSSPGRYEQYF. The V and J genes are TRBV28 and TRBJ2-7, with D perhaps TRBD1 or TRBD2 (5 bases each). Germline lookup yields CDR1 MDHEN and CDR2 SYDVKM. The CDR3 consists of 13 residues. Trimming took 4 bases from V and 3 from J, leaving 10 bases between them.

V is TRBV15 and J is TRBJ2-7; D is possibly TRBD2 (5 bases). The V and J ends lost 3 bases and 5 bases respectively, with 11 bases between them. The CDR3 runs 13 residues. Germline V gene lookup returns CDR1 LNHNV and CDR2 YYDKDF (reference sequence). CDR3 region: CATSRDLEHEQYF. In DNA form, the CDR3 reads TGTGCCACCAGCAGGGACTTGGAGCACGAGCAGTACTTC.

The CDR3 reads CASSRDRSYEQYF. As DNA, the CDR3 is TGTGCCAGCAGCAGGGACAGATCCTACGAGCAGTACTTC. This rearrangement joins TRBV5-4 to TRBJ2-7, with TRBD1 matching over 7 bases. Germline CDR1 is SGHNT and CDR2 is YYREEE (reference sequence). Trimming took 4 bases from V and 1 from J; bases not matched to a gene: 2. The CDR3 length is 13 residues.

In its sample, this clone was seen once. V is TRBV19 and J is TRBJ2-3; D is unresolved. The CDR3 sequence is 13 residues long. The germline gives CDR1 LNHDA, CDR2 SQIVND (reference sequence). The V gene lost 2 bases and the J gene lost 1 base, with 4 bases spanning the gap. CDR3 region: CASSIQGTDTQYF. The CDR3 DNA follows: TGTGCCAGTAGTATACAGGGCACAGATACGCAGTATTTT.

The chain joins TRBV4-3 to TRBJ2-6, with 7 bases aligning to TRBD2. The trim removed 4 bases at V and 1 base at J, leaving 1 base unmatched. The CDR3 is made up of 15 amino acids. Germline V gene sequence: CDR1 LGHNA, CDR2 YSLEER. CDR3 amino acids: CASSRRGSGANVLTF. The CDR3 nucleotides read TGCGCCAGCAGCCGGCGGGGGTCTGGGGCCAACGTCCTGACTTTC.

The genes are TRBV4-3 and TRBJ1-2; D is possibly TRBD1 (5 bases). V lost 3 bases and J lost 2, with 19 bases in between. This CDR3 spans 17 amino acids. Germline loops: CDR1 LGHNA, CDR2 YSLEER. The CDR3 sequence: CASSQAVGQGHNYGYTF. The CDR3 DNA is TGCGCCAGCAGCCAGGCCGTTGGACAAGGACACAACTATGGCTACACCTTC.

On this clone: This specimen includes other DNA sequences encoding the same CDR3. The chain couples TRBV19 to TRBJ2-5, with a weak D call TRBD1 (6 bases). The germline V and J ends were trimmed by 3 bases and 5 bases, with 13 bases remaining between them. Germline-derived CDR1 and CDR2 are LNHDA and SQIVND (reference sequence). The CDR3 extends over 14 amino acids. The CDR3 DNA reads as TGTGCCAGTAGTATTGGGGGTCAGGGGGAGACCCAGTACTTC. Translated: CASSIGGQGETQYF.

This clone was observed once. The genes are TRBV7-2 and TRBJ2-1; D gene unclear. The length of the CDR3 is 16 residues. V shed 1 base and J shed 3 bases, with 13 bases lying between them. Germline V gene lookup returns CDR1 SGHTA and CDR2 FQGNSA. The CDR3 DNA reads TGTGCCAGCAGCTTAGTGGCGGCAGGCGGCTACAATGAGCAGTTCTTC. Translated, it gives CASSLVAAGGYNEQFF.

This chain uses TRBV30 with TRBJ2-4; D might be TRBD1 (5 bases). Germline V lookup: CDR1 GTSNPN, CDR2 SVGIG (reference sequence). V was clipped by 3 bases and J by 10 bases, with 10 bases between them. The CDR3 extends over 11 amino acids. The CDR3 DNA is TGTGCCTGGAGCCTACCAGGGATTCAGTACTTC. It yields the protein CAWSLPGIQYF.

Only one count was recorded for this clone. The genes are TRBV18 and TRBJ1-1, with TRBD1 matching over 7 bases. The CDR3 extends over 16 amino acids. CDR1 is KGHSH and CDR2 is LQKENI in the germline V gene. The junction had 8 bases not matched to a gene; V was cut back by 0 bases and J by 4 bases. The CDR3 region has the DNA TGTGCCAGCTCACCACCCACAGGGGTTGAAGGCACTGAAGCTTTCTTT. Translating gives CASSPPTGVEGTEAFF.